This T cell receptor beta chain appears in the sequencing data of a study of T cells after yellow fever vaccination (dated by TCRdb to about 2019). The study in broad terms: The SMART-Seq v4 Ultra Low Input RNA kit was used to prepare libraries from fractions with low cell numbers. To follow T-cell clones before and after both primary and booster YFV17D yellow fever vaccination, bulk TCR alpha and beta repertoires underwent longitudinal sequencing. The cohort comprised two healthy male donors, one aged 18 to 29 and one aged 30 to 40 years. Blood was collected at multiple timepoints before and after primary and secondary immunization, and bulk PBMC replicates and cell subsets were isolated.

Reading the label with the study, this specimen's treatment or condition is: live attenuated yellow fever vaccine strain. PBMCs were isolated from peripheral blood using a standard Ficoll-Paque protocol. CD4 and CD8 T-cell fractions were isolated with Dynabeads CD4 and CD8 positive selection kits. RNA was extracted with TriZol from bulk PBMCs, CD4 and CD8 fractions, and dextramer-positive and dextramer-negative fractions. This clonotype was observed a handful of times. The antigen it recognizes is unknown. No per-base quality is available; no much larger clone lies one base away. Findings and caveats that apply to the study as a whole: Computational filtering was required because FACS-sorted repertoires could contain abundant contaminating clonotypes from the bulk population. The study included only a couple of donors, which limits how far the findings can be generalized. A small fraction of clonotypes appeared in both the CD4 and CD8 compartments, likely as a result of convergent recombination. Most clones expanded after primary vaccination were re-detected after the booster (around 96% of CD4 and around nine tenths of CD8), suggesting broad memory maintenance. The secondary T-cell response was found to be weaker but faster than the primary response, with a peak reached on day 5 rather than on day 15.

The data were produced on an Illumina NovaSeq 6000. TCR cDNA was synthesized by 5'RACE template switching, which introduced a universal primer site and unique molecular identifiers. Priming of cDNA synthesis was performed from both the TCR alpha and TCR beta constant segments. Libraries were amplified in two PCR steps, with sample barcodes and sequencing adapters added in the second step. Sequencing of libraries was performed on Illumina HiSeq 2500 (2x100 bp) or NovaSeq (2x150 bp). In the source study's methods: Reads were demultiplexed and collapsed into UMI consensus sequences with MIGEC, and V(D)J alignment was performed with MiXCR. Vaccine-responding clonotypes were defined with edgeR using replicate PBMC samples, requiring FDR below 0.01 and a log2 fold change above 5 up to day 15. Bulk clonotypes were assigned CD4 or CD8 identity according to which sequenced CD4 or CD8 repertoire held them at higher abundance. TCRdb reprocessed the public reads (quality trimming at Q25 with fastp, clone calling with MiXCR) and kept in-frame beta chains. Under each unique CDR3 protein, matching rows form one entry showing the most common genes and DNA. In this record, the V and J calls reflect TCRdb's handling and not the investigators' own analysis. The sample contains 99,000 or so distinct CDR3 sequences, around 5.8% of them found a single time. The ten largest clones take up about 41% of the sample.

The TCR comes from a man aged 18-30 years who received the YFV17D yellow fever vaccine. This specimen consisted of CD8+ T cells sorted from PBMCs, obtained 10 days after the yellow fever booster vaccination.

The CDR3 has the sequence CASSSRKKQGVEAFF. The DNA is as follows: TGTGCCAGCAGCTCCAGGAAAAAACAAGGGGTTGAAGCTTTCTTT. The chain is assembled from TRBV7-7 and TRBJ1-1, with TRBD1 tentatively as D gene (5 bases match). V gives up 4 bases and J gives up 7 bases, and the segment between their germline ends measures 19 bases. The germline V gene (reference sequence) supplies CDR1 SSHAT and CDR2 FNYEAQ. The CDR3 goes from the cysteine to the phenylalanine over 15 residues. Only CDR3 DNA is held: 45 bases, read in frame from base 1.